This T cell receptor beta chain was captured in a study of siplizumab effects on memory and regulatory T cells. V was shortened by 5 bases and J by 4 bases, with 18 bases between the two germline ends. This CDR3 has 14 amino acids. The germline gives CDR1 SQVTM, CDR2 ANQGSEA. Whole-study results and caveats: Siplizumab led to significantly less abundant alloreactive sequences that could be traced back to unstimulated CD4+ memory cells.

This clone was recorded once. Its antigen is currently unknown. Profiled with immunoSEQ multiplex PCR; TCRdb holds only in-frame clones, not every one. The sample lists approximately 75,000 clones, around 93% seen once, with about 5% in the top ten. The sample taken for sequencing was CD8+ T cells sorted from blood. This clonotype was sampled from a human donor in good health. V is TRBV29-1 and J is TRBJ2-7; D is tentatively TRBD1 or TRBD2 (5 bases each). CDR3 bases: TGCAGCGTTCTTGCACTAGGGGCTGGGTACGAGCAGTACTTC. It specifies CSVLALGAGYEQYF.